The clone carrying this TCR beta chain came up once. This entry comes from a study of radiotherapy plus CTLA-4 blockade in lung cancer. V shed 6 bases, J shed 7 bases, and the junction held 14 bases outside the gene matches. The CDR3 runs to 16 residues. The germline gives CDR1 SGHAT, CDR2 FQDESV (reference sequence). The data were produced by immunoSEQ multiplex PCR, yet TCRdb's version contains in-frame clones alone and is incomplete. The sample carries about 77,000 clones, roughly 74% recorded once. The specimen was peripheral blood, collected from a patient treated with radiotherapy plus ipilimumab. The TCR sequence derives from a human donor with non-small cell lung cancer whose response to radiotherapy plus ipilimumab could not be evaluated. This chain connects TRBV11-1 to TRBJ2-2, with 7 bases identical to TRBD2. DNA for the CDR3: TGTGCCAGCAGGAGTTGGCGGGAGAGTTCCGTCGGGGAGCTGTTTTTT. This translates into CASRSWRESSVGELFF.